The 14 T cell receptor beta chains reported below all come from one sample, sequenced in a study of blood T cell repertoires in COVID-19. Sequencing was performed with immunoSEQ multiplex PCR; in TCRdb, only in-frame clones are kept and a portion is missing. The sample has 400,000 to 550,000 clones, 87% seen once. Sequenced material: PBMCs or T cells enriched from blood (not recorded which). These receptors all come from a woman between 18 and 29 years old with acute COVID-19.

The rearrangement links TRBV9 to TRBJ2-3; 8 bases align to TRBD2. Germline CDR1 reads SGDLS; CDR2 reads YYNGEE. The ends lost 3 bases at V and 0 bases at J; junction bases unmatched: 6. The CDR3 is 16 residues long. The CDR3 reads CASSAEPGGSTDTQYF. The DNA of the CDR3 is TGTGCCAGCAGCGCCGAACCGGGAGGGAGCACAGATACGCAGTATTTT.

V usage is TRBV28 and J usage is TRBJ2-3; 7 bases match TRBD1. After removal of 4 bases from V and 0 bases from J, the junction contained 7 bases not matched to a gene. This CDR3 is built from 16 residues. Germline V CDR1 and CDR2: MDHEN, SYDVKM. The DNA for the CDR3 is TGTGCCAGCAGTTCCCTGACAGGGCCTAGCACAGATACGCAGTATTTT. Translating gives CASSSLTGPSTDTQYF.

The chain joins TRBV29-1 to TRBJ1-2; TRBD1 agrees at 10 bases. In germline, CDR1 is SQVTM, CDR2 ANQGSEA. The CDR3 contains 16 residues. Trimming cost V 5 bases and J 1 base; bases outside gene matches: 10. DNA for the CDR3: TGCAGCGTTCAGGACAGGGGGATCAATTATAACTATGGCTACACCTTC. This sequence encodes CSVQDRGINYNYGYTF.

The CDR3 DNA follows: TGTGCCAGCAAAACGACTACAGCGAACACTGAAGCTTTCTTT. Amino acids: CASKTTTANTEAFF. The chain recombines TRBV6-5 with TRBJ1-1; D not certain. Trimming shortened V by 7 bases and J by 1 base, and 13 bases separated the two germline ends. CDR1 and CDR2 from the germline V gene are MNHEY and SVGAGI. The CDR3 loop spans 14 amino acids.

This clone appeared a single time. CDR3 DNA: TGTGCCAGCAGCTTACCCCGCGACCAGCCGGGAGGCACCATATATTTT. This codes for CASSLPRDQPGGTIYF. The J gene is TRBJ1-3, the V gene TRBV7-9; D ambiguous. V dropped 2 bases and J dropped 9 bases, with 20 bases sitting between them. The CDR3 runs to 16 residues. From germline, CDR1 is SEHNR and CDR2 FQNEAQ (reference sequence).

The chain uses TRBV28 and TRBJ1-5, with 9 bases lining up with TRBD1. Per germline, CDR1 MDHEN and CDR2 SYDVKM. CDR3 size: 15 residues. With V trimmed by 5 bases and J by 1 base, 3 bases remained unmatched. In DNA form, the CDR3 reads TGTGCCAGCAGTCGGGACAGGGTCAGCAATCAGCCCCAGCATTTT. Translating gives CASSRDRVSNQPQHF.

V usage is TRBV28 and J usage is TRBJ1-2, with D perhaps matching TRBD1 (6 bases). Germline lookup yields CDR1 MDHEN and CDR2 SYDVKM. The V gene lost 8 bases and the J gene lost 7 bases, with 11 bases spanning the gap. This CDR3 has 11 amino acids. This CDR3 reads CASGKQGGYTF. DNA of the CDR3: TGTGCCAGCGGCAAACAGGGTGGCTACACCTTC.

The V call is TRBV27, the J call TRBJ2-2, with D maybe TRBD1 (6 bases). Trimming shortened V by 6 bases and J by 4 bases, and 15 bases separated the two germline ends. The CDR3 has 15 residues. Per the germline V gene, CDR1 is MNHEY and CDR2 is SMNVEV (reference sequence). CDR3 nucleotide sequence: TGTGCCAGCAGCCCCCAGGCAGGGGCCACCGGGGAGCTGTTTTTT. Translation: CASSPQAGATGELFF.

The J gene is TRBJ2-5, the V gene TRBV29-1, with a tentative D call TRBD2 (6 bases). Germline V CDR1 and CDR2: SQVTM, ANQGSEA. The V end lost 5 bases, the J end lost 1 base, and 20 bases lay between the germline ends. The CDR3 length is 16 residues. The CDR3 coding sequence is TGCAGCGTTACCGGTTGGGGGGTGACACCCCAAGAGACCCAGTACTTC. Its protein product is CSVTGWGVTPQETQYF.

The chain couples TRBV28 to TRBJ2-4; 7 nucleotides match TRBD1. The germline V gene encodes CDR1 MDHEN and CDR2 SYDVKM. The CDR3 is 16 amino acids. Trimming removed 4 bases from V and 0 bases from J; junction bases left unmatched: 6. CDR3 loop: CASSSDRTLAKNIQYF. For the CDR3, the DNA is TGTGCCAGCAGTTCGGACAGGACTCTAGCCAAAAACATTCAGTACTTC.

This chain joins TRBV15 and TRBJ2-4; TRBD1 agrees at 8 bases. After removal of 6 bases from V and 3 bases from J, the junction contained 4 bases not matched to a gene. CDR1 and CDR2 from the germline V gene are LNHNV and YYDKDF (reference sequence). This CDR3 has 14 residues. CDR3 amino acids: CATREGQDKNIQYF. The CDR3 DNA sequence: TGTGCCACCAGAGAGGGACAGGACAAAAACATTCAGTACTTC.

This sequence joins TRBV12-5 and TRBJ2-3; TRBD2 matches at 7 bases. J lost 1 base, V lost 5 bases, and 9 bases had no gene match. Germline V CDR1 and CDR2: LGHNT, FRNRAP. The CDR3 extends over 16 amino acids. The CDR3 is CASGKGLTVGTDTQYF. The CDR3 DNA sequence: TGTGCTAGTGGTAAGGGACTAACCGTCGGCACAGATACGCAGTATTTT.

The chain couples TRBV28 to TRBJ2-7; tentative D call: TRBD1 (6 bases). Per the germline V gene, CDR1 is MDHEN and CDR2 is SYDVKM. The CDR3 sequence is 13 residues long. V lost 6 bases and J 1 base, leaving 10 bases between the germline ends. CDR3 in DNA: TGTGCCAGCAGGACCAGGGGTTCCTACGAGCAGTACTTC. This gives the protein CASRTRGSYEQYF. The full variable domain, its missing parts supplied by reference TRBV28 and TRBJ2-7, is DVKVTQSSRYLVKRTGEKVFLECVQDMDHENMFWYRQDPGLGLRLIYFSYDVKMKEKGDIPEGYSVSREKKERFSLILESASTNQTSMYLCASRTRGSYEQYFGPGTRLTVT.

V gene TRBV7-2 combines with J gene TRBJ2-7; the D gene is possibly TRBD1 (6 bases). Germline CDR1 reads SGHTA; CDR2 reads FQGNSA. Trimming shortened V by 6 bases and J by 4 bases, and 16 bases separated the two germline ends. The CDR3 sequence is 14 residues long. CDR3 coding DNA: TGTGCCAGCAGATCCAGGGGTGGGGAATACGAGCAGTACTTC. This sequence encodes CASRSRGGEYEQYF.